One sample yielded the 21 T cell receptor beta chains listed below, sequenced in a study of kidney transplant recipient with SARS-CoV-2 infection. Using its own MiXCR run on the reads, TCRdb lists one record per CDR3 protein. In the table there are 200,000 to 300,000 distinct CDR3 sequences, 29% of which are singletons. The sequences come from a blood sample, collected at baseline and on day 111 from a kidney transplant recipient. These receptors were collected from a male patient between 25 and 40 years old who had COVID-19 and was a kidney transplant recipient. Some T cells may be transferred from the graft donor.

This clonotype was found many times. The genes are TRBV30 and TRBJ1-2; no clear D. Germline V gives CDR1 GTSNPN, CDR2 SVGIG (reference sequence). The CDR3 runs to 16 residues. V was trimmed by 5 bases and J by 4 bases, leaving 23 bases between them. This chain's CDR3 is CAWYAARYRKTYGYTF. The CDR3 DNA follows: TGTGCCTGGTACGCTGCGCGTTATAGAAAGACCTATGGCTACACCTTC.

This clonotype was found many times. The CDR3 nucleotides read TGTGCCAGCAGTTACCAGGACAGCTCCTACGAGCAGTACGTC. As protein: CASSYQDSSYEQYV. The chain is built from TRBV6-2 or TRBV6-3 and TRBJ2-7; D is possibly TRBD1 (6 bases). The V end lost 2 bases, the J end lost 0 bases, and 8 bases lay between the germline ends. The germline gives CDR1 MNHEY, CDR2 SVGEGT. The CDR3 covers 14 residues.

This clonotype was recorded many times. J is TRBJ1-5 and V is TRBV6-4; D remains ambiguous. This CDR3 has 14 amino acids. CDR1 is MRHNA and CDR2 is SNTAGT in the germline V gene. V dropped 0 bases and J dropped 5 bases, with 8 bases sitting between them. This CDR3 reads CASSDSPWYQPQHF. DNA of the CDR3: TGTGCCAGCAGTGACTCACCATGGTATCAGCCCCAGCATTTT.

This clonotype appeared many times. The V gene is TRBV29-1, the J gene TRBJ2-2, with D uncertain. The germline CDR1 and CDR2 sequences are SQVTM and ANQGSEA. Trimming removed 7 bases at V and 1 base at J, with 13 bases between. CDR3 size: 14 residues. CDR3 sequence: CSAEGHLNTGELFF. DNA of the CDR3: TGCAGCGCCGAAGGGCACCTGAACACCGGGGAGCTGTTTTTT.

Many counts were recorded for this clonotype. This chain joins TRBV7-1 and TRBJ1-2, with D unclear. TRBV7-1 is identified as an open reading frame with a role that is uncertain. The CDR3 runs to 17 residues. The V end lost 5 bases, the J end lost 4 bases, and 23 bases lay between the germline ends. The DNA of the CDR3 is TGTGCCAGCAGCGTATGGTATCACGAGGGAAAGACCTATGGCTACACCTTC. The encoded protein is CASSVWYHEGKTYGYTF.

This clonotype was found a few times. This rearrangement joins TRBV3-1 to TRBJ2-1; D possibly uses TRBD1 or TRBD2 (6 bases each). The V and J ends lost 5 bases and 0 bases respectively, with 17 bases between them. The CDR3 length is 17 residues. The germline V gene encodes CDR1 LGHDT and CDR2 YNNKEL (reference sequence). The CDR3 nucleotides read TGTGCCAGCAGCAAACCGACTAGGGGGAGCTCCTACAATGAGCAGTTCTTC. Protein: CASSKPTRGSSYNEQFF.

This clonotype was seen ten or more times. The genes are TRBV7-3 and TRBJ2-1, with D perhaps TRBD1 or TRBD2 (7 bases each). The CDR3 has 15 residues. Trimming stripped 4 bases from V and 8 bases from J, with 18 bases between. Germline CDR1 and CDR2: SGHTA and FQGTGA. CDR3 region: CASSSGGGVVDEQFF. In DNA form, the CDR3 reads TGTGCCAGCAGCTCAGGGGGAGGGGTTGTCGATGAGCAGTTCTTC.

This clonotype was picked up many times. The rearrangement links TRBV18 to TRBJ2-2; 10 bases agree with TRBD2. Germline V lookup: CDR1 KGHSH, CDR2 LQKENI. The CDR3 runs 16 residues. Trimming cost V 3 bases and J 2 bases; bases outside gene matches: 3. The CDR3 reads CASSPGTSANTGELFF. DNA for the CDR3: TGTGCCAGCTCACCGGGGACTAGCGCCAACACCGGGGAGCTGTTTTTT. Filled out from reference TRBV18 and TRBJ2-2, the complete variable domain reads NAGVMQNPRHLVRRRGQEARLRCSPMKGHSHVYWYRQLPEEGLKFMVYLQKENIIDESGMPKERFSAEFPKEGPSILRIQQVVRGDSAAYFCASSPGTSANTGELFFGEGSRLTVL.

Many counts were recorded for this clonotype. The chain couples TRBV11-3 to TRBJ1-2; D not resolved. The V end lost 5 bases, the J end lost 4 bases, and 23 bases lay between the germline ends. CDR3 length equals 17 residues. CDR1 SGHNT and CDR2 YENEEA come from the germline V gene. The chain's CDR3 is CASSPCYDLGKTYGYTF. The CDR3 bases are TGTGCCAGCAGCCCGTGTTACGATCTCGGAAAGACCTATGGCTACACCTTC.

Worth noting for this clonotype: Being one base from a much bigger clone, this may be a read error. The chain combines TRBV7-6 with TRBJ1-2; TRBD1 might be the D (6 bases). The length of the CDR3 is 16 residues. From germline, CDR1 is SGHVS and CDR2 FNYEAQ. Trimming took off 3 bases at V and 5 bases at J, with 19 bases between the two ends. In nucleotides, the CDR3 is TGTGCCAGCAGCTTCGGGGGCACCCCTTCCCCTTATGGCTACACCTTC. It specifies CASSFGGTPSPYGYTF.

Comment on this clonotype: It may be a read error: a sequence one base away is much more abundant. In this CDR3 the conserved last residue, phenylalanine or tryptophan, is missing, so a read error is likely. The CDR3 DNA follows: TGTGCCAGCAGTGAAGATATAGACTCTGGGGCCAACGTCCTGACTCTC. Encoded protein: CASSEDIDSGANVLTL. This chain connects TRBV25-1 to TRBJ2-6; D is uncertain. Germline V CDR1 and CDR2: MGHDK, SYGVNS. Trimming shortened V by 2 bases and J by 0 bases, and 8 bases separated the two germline ends. The CDR3 has 16 amino acids.

Concerning this clonotype: One base away lies a much larger clone, so this may be a sequencing read error. The rearrangement links TRBV15 to TRBJ2-2; D is uncertain. This CDR3 is 14 amino acids long. CDR1 is LNHNV and CDR2 is YYDKDF in the germline V gene (reference sequence). V was trimmed by 5 bases and J by 4 bases, leaving 11 bases between them. CDR3 sequence reads: CATSGAGSTGELFF. The CDR3 nucleotides are TGTGCCACCAGCGGAGCTGGTAGCACCGGGGAGCTGTTTTTT.

This clonotype was seen at least ten times. This sequence joins TRBV3-1 and TRBJ2-2; D unresolved. Trimming left V 3 bases short and J 5 bases short, with 22 bases between. Germline CDR1 LGHDT, CDR2 YNNKEL (reference sequence). The CDR3 spans 18 residues. The CDR3 DNA follows: TGTGCCAGCAGCCATGCCCATCCCATTTCAGGCTTGACCGGGGAGCTGTTTTTT. It translates to CASSHAHPISGLTGELFF.

As concerns this clonotype: It may be a read error: a sequence one base away is much more abundant. The V and J genes are TRBV27 and TRBJ1-6, with D perhaps matching TRBD1 (5 bases). Trimming removed 5 bases from V and 7 bases from J, with 12 bases in between. The CDR3 length is 14 residues. Germline lookup yields CDR1 MNHEY and CDR2 SMNVEV (reference sequence). The CDR3: CASSLRGTNSPLHF. The CDR3, as DNA: TGTGCCAGCAGTCTTCGGGGGACGAATTCACCCCTCCACTTT.

Ten or more counts support this clonotype. The chain combines TRBV2 with TRBJ2-2; D unresolved. Trimming stripped 4 bases from V and 7 bases from J, with 13 bases between. The CDR3 has 14 amino acids. Germline V lookup: CDR1 SNHLY, CDR2 FYNNEI. The DNA for the CDR3 is TGTGCCAGCAGTGTGGCCAGGTTCGTCGGGGAGCTGTTTTTT. This translates into CASSVARFVGELFF.

This clonotype was observed at least ten times. The chain recombines TRBV7-2 with TRBJ1-2; no definite D call. The germline V gene has CDR1 SGHTA and CDR2 FQGNSA. V dropped 4 bases and J dropped 4 bases, with 22 bases sitting between them. The CDR3 length is 17 residues. The CDR3 sequence: CASSCSSRDGKTYGYTF. The CDR3 coding sequence is TGTGCCAGCAGCTGCTCGAGCAGAGACGGAAAGACCTATGGCTACACCTTC.

This clonotype has ten or more counts. This rearrangement joins TRBV6-5 to TRBJ1-4; tentatively, D is TRBD1 (5 bases). Germline CDR1 and CDR2: MNHEY and SVGAGI. The V gene lost 2 bases and the J gene lost 0 bases, with 10 bases spanning the gap. There are 16 residues in the CDR3. CDR3 in DNA: TGTGCCAGCAGTTACCGGGGGGGATCAACTAATGAAAAACTGTTTTTT. Encoded protein: CASSYRGGSTNEKLFF.

Remarks on this clonotype: One end of the junction varies from germline; a read error may be responsible. The chain combines TRBV9 with TRBJ2-5, with D possibly being TRBD1 or TRBD2 (6 bases each). This CDR3 has 17 amino acids. The germline V gene has CDR1 SGDLS and CDR2 YYNGEE. The CDR3 loop reads CANSVDERVGGLETQYF. CDR3 DNA: TGTGCCAACAGCGTAGACGAAAGAGTCGGGGGCCTGGAGACCCAGTACTTC.

This clonotype was seen many times. This chain links TRBV12-3 or TRBV12-4 with TRBJ1-5; no firm D call. The CDR3 has 13 amino acids. Trimming stripped 7 bases from V and 5 bases from J, with 12 bases between. The CDR3 reads CASNNDKDQPQHF. Here the CDR3 DNA reads TGTGCCAGCAACAATGATAAAGATCAGCCCCAGCATTTT.

The rearrangement uses TRBV7-6 and TRBJ1-2; no reliable D call. The CDR3 is 17 amino acids. Trimming removed 5 bases at V and 4 bases at J, with 23 bases between. The germline CDR1 and CDR2 sequences are SGHVS and FNYEAQ. The CDR3 DNA sequence: TGTGCCAGCAGCGTGCAATATGAATCTCGAAAGACCTATGGCTACACCTTC. This sequence encodes CASSVQYESRKTYGYTF.

About this clonotype itself: Its ends do not fully match the called genes, so a read error is possible. The rearrangement uses TRBV9 and TRBJ2-5; TRBD2 matches at 7 bases. The CDR3 length is 13 residues. Germline V gene data show CDR1 as SGDLS and CDR2 as YYNGEE. For the CDR3, the DNA is TGTGCCAGCAGCGTAGGGCCGCGGGAGACCCAGTGCTTC. Its translation is CASSVGPRETQCF. Filled out from reference TRBV9 and TRBJ2-5, the complete variable domain reads DSGVTQTPKHLITATGQRVTLRCSPRSGDLSVYWYQQSLDQGLQFLIQYYNGEERAKGNILERFSAQQFPDLHSELNLSSLELGDSALYFCASSVGPRETQCFGPGTRLLVL.